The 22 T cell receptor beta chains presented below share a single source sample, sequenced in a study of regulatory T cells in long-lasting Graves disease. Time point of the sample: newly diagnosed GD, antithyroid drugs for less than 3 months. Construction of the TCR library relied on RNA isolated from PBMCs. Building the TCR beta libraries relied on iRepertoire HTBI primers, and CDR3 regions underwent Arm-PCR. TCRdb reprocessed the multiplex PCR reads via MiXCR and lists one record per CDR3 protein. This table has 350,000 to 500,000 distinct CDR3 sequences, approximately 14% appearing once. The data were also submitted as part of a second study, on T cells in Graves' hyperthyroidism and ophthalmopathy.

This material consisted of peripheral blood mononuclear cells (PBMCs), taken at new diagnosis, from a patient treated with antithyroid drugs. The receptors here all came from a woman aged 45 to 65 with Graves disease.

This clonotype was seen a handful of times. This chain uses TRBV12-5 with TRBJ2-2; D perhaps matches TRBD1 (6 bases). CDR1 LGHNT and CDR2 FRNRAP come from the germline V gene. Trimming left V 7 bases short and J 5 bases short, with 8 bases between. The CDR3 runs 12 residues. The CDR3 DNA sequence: TGTGCTAGTGCCAGGGGTACCGGGGAGCTGTTTTTT. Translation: CASARGTGELFF.

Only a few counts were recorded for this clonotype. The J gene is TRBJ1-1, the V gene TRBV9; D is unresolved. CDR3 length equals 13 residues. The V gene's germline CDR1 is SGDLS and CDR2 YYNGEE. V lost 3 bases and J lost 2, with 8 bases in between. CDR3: CASSAVVNTEAFF. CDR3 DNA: TGTGCCAGCAGCGCGGTGGTAAACACTGAAGCTTTCTTT.

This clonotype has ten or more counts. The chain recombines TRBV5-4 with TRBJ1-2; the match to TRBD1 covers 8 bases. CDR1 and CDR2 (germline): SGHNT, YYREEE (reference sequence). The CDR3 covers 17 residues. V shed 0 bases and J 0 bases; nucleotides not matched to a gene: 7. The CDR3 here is CASSLAVGQGANYGYTF. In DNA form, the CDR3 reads TGTGCCAGCAGCTTGGCCGTTGGACAGGGAGCTAACTATGGCTACACCTTC.

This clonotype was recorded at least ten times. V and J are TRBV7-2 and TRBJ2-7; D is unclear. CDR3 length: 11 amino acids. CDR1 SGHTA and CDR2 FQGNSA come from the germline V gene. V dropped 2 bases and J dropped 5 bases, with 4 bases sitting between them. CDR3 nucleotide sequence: TGTGCCAGCAGCTTAACTAACGAGCAGTACTTC. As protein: CASSLTNEQYF. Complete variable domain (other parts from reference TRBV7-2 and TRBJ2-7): GAGVSQSPSNKVTEKGKDVELRCDPISGHTALYWYRQSLGQGLEFLIYFQGNSAPDKSGLPSDRFSAERTGGSVSTLTIQRTQQEDSAVYLCASSLTNEQYFGPGTRLTVT.

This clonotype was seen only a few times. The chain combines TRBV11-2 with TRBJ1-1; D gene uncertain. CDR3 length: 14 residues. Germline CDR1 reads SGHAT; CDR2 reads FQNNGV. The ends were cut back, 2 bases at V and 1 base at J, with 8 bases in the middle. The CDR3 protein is CASSLQATNTEAFF. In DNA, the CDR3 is TGTGCCAGCAGCTTACAGGCGACGAACACTGAAGCTTTCTTT.

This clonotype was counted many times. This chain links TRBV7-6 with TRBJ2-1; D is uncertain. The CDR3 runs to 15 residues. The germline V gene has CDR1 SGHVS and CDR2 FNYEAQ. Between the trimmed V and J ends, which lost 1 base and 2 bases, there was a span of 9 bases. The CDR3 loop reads CASSLELTPYNEQFF. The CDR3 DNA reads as TGTGCCAGCAGCTTAGAACTTACACCCTACAATGAGCAGTTCTTC.

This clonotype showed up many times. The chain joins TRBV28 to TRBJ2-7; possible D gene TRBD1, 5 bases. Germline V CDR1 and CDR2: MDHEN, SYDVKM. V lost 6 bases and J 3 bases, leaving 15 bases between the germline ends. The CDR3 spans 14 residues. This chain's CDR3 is CASRTRVSGYEQYF. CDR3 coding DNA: TGTGCCAGCAGAACCAGGGTTTCGGGCTACGAGCAGTACTTC.

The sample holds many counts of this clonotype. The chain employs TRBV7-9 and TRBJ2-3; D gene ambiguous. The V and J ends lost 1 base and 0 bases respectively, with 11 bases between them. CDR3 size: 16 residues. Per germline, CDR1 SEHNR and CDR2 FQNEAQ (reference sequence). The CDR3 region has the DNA TGTGCCAGCAGCTTAGTCCTAGAAGTAAGCACAGATACGCAGTATTTT. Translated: CASSLVLEVSTDTQYF.

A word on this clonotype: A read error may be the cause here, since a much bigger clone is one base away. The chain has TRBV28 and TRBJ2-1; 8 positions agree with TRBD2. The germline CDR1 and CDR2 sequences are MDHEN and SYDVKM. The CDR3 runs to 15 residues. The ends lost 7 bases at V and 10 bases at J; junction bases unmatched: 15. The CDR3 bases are TGTGCCAGCACCCTTGCCGGGACTAGTCAAGGGGAGCAGTTCTTC. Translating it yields CASTLAGTSQGEQFF.

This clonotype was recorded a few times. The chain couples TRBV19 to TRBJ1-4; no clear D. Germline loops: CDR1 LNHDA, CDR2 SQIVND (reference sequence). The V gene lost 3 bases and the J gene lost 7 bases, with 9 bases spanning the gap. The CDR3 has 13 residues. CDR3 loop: CASSIGPGEKLFF. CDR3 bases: TGTGCCAGTAGTATCGGGCCGGGTGAAAAACTGTTTTTT.

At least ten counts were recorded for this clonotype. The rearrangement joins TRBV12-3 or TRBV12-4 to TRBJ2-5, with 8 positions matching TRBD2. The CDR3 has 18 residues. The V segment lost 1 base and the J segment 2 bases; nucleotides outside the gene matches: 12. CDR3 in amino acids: CASSLEIGSGIPQETQYF. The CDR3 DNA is TGTGCCAGCAGTTTAGAGATTGGTAGCGGGATTCCACAAGAGACCCAGTACTTC.

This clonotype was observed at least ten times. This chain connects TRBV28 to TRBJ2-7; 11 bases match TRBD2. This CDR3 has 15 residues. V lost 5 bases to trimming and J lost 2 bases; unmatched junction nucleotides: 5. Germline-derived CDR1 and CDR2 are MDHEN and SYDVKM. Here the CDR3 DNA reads TGTGCCAGCAGTCAGGGACTAGCGGAAACCTACGAGCAGTACTTC. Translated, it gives CASSQGLAETYEQYF.

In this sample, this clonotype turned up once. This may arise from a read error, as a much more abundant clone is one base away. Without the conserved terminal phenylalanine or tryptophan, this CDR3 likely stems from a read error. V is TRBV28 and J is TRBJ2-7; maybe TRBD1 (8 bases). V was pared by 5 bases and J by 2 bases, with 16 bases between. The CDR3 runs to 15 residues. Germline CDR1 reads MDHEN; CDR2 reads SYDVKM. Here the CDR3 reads CASSTHRGGAYEQYI. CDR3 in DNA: TGTGCCAGCAGTACTCACAGGGGGGGAGCCTACGAGCAGTACATC.

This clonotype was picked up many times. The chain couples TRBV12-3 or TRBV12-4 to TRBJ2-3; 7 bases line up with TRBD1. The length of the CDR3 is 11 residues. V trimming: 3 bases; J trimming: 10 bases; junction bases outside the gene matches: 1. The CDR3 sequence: CASSFGTAQYF. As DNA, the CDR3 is TGTGCCAGCAGTTTCGGGACAGCGCAGTATTTT.

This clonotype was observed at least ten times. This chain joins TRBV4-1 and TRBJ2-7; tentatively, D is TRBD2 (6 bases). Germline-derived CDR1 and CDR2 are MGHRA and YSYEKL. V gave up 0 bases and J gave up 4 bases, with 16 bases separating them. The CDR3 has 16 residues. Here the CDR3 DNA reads TGCGCCAGCAGCCAAGATCCGCAGGGAGGCGGGTACGAGCAGTACTTC. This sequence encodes CASSQDPQGGGYEQYF.

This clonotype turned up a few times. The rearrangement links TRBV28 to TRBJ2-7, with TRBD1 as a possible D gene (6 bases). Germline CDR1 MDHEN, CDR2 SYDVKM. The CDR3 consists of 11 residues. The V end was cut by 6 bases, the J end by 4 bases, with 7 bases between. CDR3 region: CASRGQYEQYF. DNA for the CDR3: TGTGCCAGCAGAGGACAGTACGAGCAGTACTTC.

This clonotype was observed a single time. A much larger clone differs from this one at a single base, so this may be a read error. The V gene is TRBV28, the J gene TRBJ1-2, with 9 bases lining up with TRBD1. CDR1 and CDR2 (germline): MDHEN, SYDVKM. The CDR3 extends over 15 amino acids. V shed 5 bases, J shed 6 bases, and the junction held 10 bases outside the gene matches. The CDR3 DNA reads TGTGCCAGCAGTCACACCAGGACAGGGGTCCATGGCTACACCTTC. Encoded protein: CASSHTRTGVHGYTF.

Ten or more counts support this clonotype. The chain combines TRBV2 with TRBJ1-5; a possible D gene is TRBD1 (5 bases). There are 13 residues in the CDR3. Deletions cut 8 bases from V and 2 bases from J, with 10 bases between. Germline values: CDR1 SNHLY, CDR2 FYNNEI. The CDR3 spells CASGTYGNQPQHF. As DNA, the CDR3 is TGTGCCAGCGGGACTTACGGCAATCAGCCCCAGCATTTT.

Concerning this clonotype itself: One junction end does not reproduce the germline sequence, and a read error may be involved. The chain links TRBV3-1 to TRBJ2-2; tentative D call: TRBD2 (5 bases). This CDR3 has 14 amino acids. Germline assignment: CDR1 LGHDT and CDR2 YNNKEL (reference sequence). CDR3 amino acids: CASSQDINTGELLF. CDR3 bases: TGTGCCAGCAGCCAAGATATAAACACCGGGGAGCTGCTTTTT.

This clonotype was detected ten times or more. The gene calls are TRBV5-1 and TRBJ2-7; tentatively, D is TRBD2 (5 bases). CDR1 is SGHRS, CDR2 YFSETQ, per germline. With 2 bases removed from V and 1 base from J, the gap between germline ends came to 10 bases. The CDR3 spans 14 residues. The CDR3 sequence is CASSFAAESYEQYF. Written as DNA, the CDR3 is TGCGCCAGCAGCTTTGCAGCGGAGTCCTACGAGCAGTACTTC.

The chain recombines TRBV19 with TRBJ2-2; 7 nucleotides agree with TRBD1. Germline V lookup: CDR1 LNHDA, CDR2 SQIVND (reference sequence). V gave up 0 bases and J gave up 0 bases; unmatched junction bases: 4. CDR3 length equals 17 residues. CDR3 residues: CASSIDQGTANTGELFF. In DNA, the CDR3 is TGTGCCAGTAGTATAGATCAGGGGACAGCGAACACCGGGGAGCTGTTTTTT. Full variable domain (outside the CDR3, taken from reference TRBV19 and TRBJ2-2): DGGITQSPKYLFRKEGQNVTLSCEQNLNHDAMYWYRQDPGQGLRLIYYSQIVNDFQKGDIAEGYSVSREKKESFPLTVTSAQKNPTAFYLCASSIDQGTANTGELFFGEGSRLTVL.

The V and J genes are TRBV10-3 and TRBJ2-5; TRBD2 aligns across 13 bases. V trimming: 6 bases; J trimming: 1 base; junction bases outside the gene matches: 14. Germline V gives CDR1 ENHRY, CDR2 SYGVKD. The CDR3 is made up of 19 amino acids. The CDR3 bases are TGTGCCATCAGCGGCCCCCTACTAGCGGGAGGGCCCTCCCAAGAGACCCAGTACTTC. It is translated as CAISGPLLAGGPSQETQYF.